This TCR beta chain was identified in a study of post-analysis software for immune sequencing data. About the study: Secondary progressive, relapsing-remitting and progressive-relapsing multiple sclerosis were among the included disease courses. General study results and limits: Normalized Chao1 diversity was significantly reduced in patients versus controls. Batch-mates among the samples co-clustered strongly by F measure. Higher frequency in patients than in controls was seen for a handful of TRBV segments, with TRBV5-6, TRBV5-1 and TRBV20-1 among them.

Each TCR beta cDNA library carried unique molecular identifiers. TCRdb passed the PCR reads through MiXCR, listing each CDR3 protein once. The data contain about 770,000 distinct CDR3 sequences, about 45% of them seen just once; the ten biggest clones take up 4.9%. Germline values: CDR1 DFQATT, CDR2 SNEGSKA (reference sequence). The V and J ends lost 3 bases and 2 bases respectively, with 14 bases between them. The CDR3 runs to 14 residues. Concerning this clonotype itself: The antigen remains undetermined.

The V call is TRBV20-1, the J call TRBJ2-7; D unclear. Sequencing input: blood. This sequence was found in a girl between 10 and 17 years old with multiple sclerosis. CDR3 in DNA: TGCAGTGCTAGCCACACCCTTAAGGCCTACGAGCAGTACTTC. Its protein product is CSASHTLKAYEQYF.